Each of the 30 T cell receptor beta chains below was sequenced from the same sample in a study of blood T cell repertoires in COVID-19. Assay used: immunoSEQ multiplex PCR; TCRdb lists only in-frame clones, some missing. In the table there are approximately 230,000 clones, approximately 82% of which are singletons. The sequencing input was PBMCs or T cells enriched from blood (not recorded which). The receptor source for this set is a man in his forties who had recovered from COVID-19.

This clone was picked up one time. V gene TRBV6-5 combines with J gene TRBJ2-3, with TRBD1 as a possible D gene (5 bases). This CDR3 region has 15 residues. Trimming cost V 1 base and J 2 bases, with 10 bases left between them. Germline V lookup: CDR1 MNHEY, CDR2 SVGAGI. The CDR3 is CASSYYRPSTDTQYF. In DNA, the CDR3 is TGTGCCAGCAGTTACTACAGGCCCTCCACAGATACGCAGTATTTT.

J is TRBJ1-1 and V is TRBV3-1 (or the pseudogene TRBV3-2); D is undetermined. This CDR3 is built from 12 residues. The germline V gene encodes CDR1 LGHDT and CDR2 YNNKEL (reference sequence). V lost 3 bases and J lost 3, with 5 bases in between. CDR3 sequence (DNA): TGTGCCAGCAGCCATAGTCACACTGAAGCTTTCTTT. Protein sequence: CASSHSHTEAFF.

The CDR3 nucleotides read TGTGCCAGCAGCTCTGTGCGGGGGAAGGAATATGGCTACACCTTC. This gives the protein CASSSVRGKEYGYTF. V is TRBV11-2 and J is TRBJ1-2, with D perhaps TRBD1 (5 bases). Germline values: CDR1 SGHAT, CDR2 FQNNGV. This CDR3 has 15 residues. The ends were cut back, 4 bases at V and 5 bases at J, with 17 bases in the middle.

V is TRBV19 and J is TRBJ2-5; possibly TRBD1 for D (5 bases). The CDR3 consists of 12 residues. Germline V lookup: CDR1 LNHDA, CDR2 SQIVND (reference sequence). Trimming took 7 bases from V and 2 from J, leaving 8 bases between them. CDR3 residues: CASKNRQETQYF. Here the CDR3 DNA reads TGTGCCAGTAAAAACAGGCAAGAGACCCAGTACTTC.

This rearrangement joins TRBV4-1 to TRBJ1-2; maybe TRBD1 (6 bases). Trimming left V 0 bases short and J 5 bases short, with 19 bases between. Germline loops: CDR1 MGHRA, CDR2 YSYEKL. There are 17 residues in the CDR3. CDR3 coding DNA: TGCGCCAGCAGCCAAGAAGTTACGACAGGCCGGGGATATGGCTACACCTTC. Translating it yields CASSQEVTTGRGYGYTF.

The gene calls are TRBV5-4 and TRBJ2-1; 9 nucleotides match TRBD2. V dropped 7 bases and J dropped 8; count of bases not matched to a gene: 7. CDR1 and CDR2 (germline): SGHNT, YYREEE (reference sequence). This CDR3 has 13 residues. The CDR3 sequence is CASLLAGLDEQFF. CDR3 sequence (DNA): TGTGCCAGCCTGCTAGCGGGACTGGATGAGCAGTTCTTC.

This clone was observed a single time. The genes are TRBV5-6 and TRBJ1-6; TRBD1 agrees at 9 bases. The CDR3 totals 14 residues. V gave up 4 bases and J gave up 9 bases; unmatched junction bases: 5. Germline V CDR1 and CDR2: SGHDT, YYEEEE. The CDR3 region has the DNA TGTGCCAGCAGCGCCGACAGGGGGGCTTCACCCCTCCACTTT. This translates into CASSADRGASPLHF.

The chain recombines TRBV7-8 with TRBJ1-2; 7 bases are a match to TRBD1. Per germline, CDR1 SGHVS and CDR2 FQNEAQ. Trimming at V came to 3 bases and at J to 4 bases, leaving 8 bases not matched to a gene. The CDR3 consists of 15 residues. This CDR3 is CASSLGQPIAYGYTF. CDR3 nucleotides: TGTGCCAGCAGCTTGGGACAGCCGATCGCCTATGGCTACACCTTC. Full variable domain (missing parts from reference TRBV7-8 and TRBJ1-2): GAGVSQSPRYKVAKRGQDVALRCDPISGHVSLFWYQQALGQGPEFLTYFQNEAQLDKSGLPSDRFFAERPEGSVSTLKIQRTQQEDSAVYLCASSLGQPIAYGYTFGSGTRLTVV.

The chain is built from TRBV5-1 and TRBJ2-1; 7 bases are shared with TRBD2. The germline gives CDR1 SGHRS, CDR2 YFSETQ. The CDR3 is made up of 12 amino acids. V lost 3 bases to trimming and J lost 10 bases; unmatched junction nucleotides: 4. CDR3 region: CASSYGLDEQFF. DNA for the CDR3: TGCGCCAGCAGCTATGGACTAGACGAGCAGTTCTTC.

This CDR3 reads CASSPQRGTEAFF. As DNA, the CDR3 is TGTGCCAGCTCACCCCAGCGGGGCACTGAAGCTTTCTTT. This chain joins TRBV18 and TRBJ1-1, with D hard to call. Trimming cost V 3 bases and J 4 bases, with 9 bases left between them. Germline loops: CDR1 KGHSH, CDR2 LQKENI. This CDR3 region has 13 residues.

The genes are TRBV18 and TRBJ2-7, with D possibly TRBD2 on 5 matching bases. The V end lost 0 bases, the J end lost 8 bases, and 26 bases lay between the germline ends. The CDR3 consists of 18 residues. Germline CDR1 KGHSH, CDR2 LQKENI. CDR3 in DNA: TGTGCCAGCTCACCACCGGAAGCCTCGTTCCAGCGGCCGGCAAAGCAGTACTTC. Translating gives CASSPPEASFQRPAKQYF.

The chain is built from TRBV30 and TRBJ2-3; 7 bases align to TRBD2. Germline CDR1 is GTSNPN and CDR2 is SVGIG (reference sequence). V was clipped by 1 base and J by 0 bases; unmatched bases: 4. The CDR3 has 15 amino acids. The CDR3 reads CAWSASAGSTDTQYF. CDR3 sequence (DNA): TGTGCCTGGAGTGCGTCAGCGGGGAGCACAGATACGCAGTATTTT.

This sequence joins TRBV12-3 or TRBV12-4 and TRBJ1-1, with D unclear. V was cut by 4 bases and J by 3 bases, with 6 bases left in between. The CDR3 contains 12 residues. CDR3 sequence (DNA): TGTGCCAGCAGTTCTGACTACACTGAAGCTTTCTTT. It encodes CASSSDYTEAFF.

This sequence joins TRBV6-1 and TRBJ1-2; no firm D call. CDR1 and CDR2 (germline): MNHNS, SASEGT. The CDR3 runs to 15 residues. V was trimmed by 0 bases and J by 4 bases, leaving 12 bases between them. This chain's CDR3 is CASSEAWRSGYGYTF. In DNA form, the CDR3 reads TGTGCCAGCAGTGAAGCTTGGAGGTCGGGCTATGGCTACACCTTC.

V is TRBV7-9 and J is TRBJ2-2, with 12 bases fitting TRBD1. V was clipped by 7 bases and J by 6 bases; unmatched bases: 9. Germline V gives CDR1 SEHNR, CDR2 FQNEAQ (reference sequence). The CDR3 is made up of 16 amino acids. The CDR3 loop is CASTPSGTGGSGELFF. The CDR3 nucleotides read TGTGCCAGCACCCCGTCCGGGACAGGGGGCTCCGGGGAGCTGTTTTTT.

The V gene is TRBV4-3, the J gene TRBJ2-3; D is ambiguous. Germline assignment: CDR1 LGHNA and CDR2 YSLEER. CDR3 length: 14 residues. V lost 0 bases and J 3 bases, leaving 7 bases between the germline ends. The CDR3 here is CASSQDVRTDTQYF. CDR3 bases: TGCGCCAGCAGCCAAGATGTGAGAACAGATACGCAGTATTTT.

The chain couples TRBV3-1 (or the pseudogene TRBV3-2) to TRBJ2-1; 8 nucleotides line up with TRBD1. CDR1 is LGHDT, CDR2 YNNKEL, per germline (reference sequence). With 0 bases clipped from V and 4 bases from J, the junction kept 5 bases outside the gene matches. The CDR3 is 16 amino acids. DNA for the CDR3: TGTGCCAGCAGCCAAGAGGACAGGGCCGGATACAATGAGCAGTTCTTC. It yields the protein CASSQEDRAGYNEQFF.

The chain joins TRBV28 to TRBJ1-2; D is perhaps TRBD1 (5 bases). Germline values: CDR1 MDHEN, CDR2 SYDVKM. The CDR3 has 15 residues. V was shortened by 6 bases and J by 4 bases, with 18 bases between the two germline ends. The CDR3 DNA follows: TGTGCCAGCAGGCATGGGACTTCTCTAGGCTATGGCTACACCTTC. It translates to CASRHGTSLGYGYTF.

CDR3 protein: CASSSRDRGLGNTIYF. CDR3 nucleotides: TGTGCCAGCAGCTCCCGGGACAGGGGGCTAGGAAACACCATATATTTT. This chain connects TRBV5-6 to TRBJ1-3, with 12 bases aligning to TRBD1. The CDR3 length is 16 residues. Germline trimming cut 3 bases from V and 4 bases from J; bases unmatched to any gene: 5. In germline, CDR1 is SGHDT, CDR2 YYEEEE.

The chain recombines TRBV5-1 with TRBJ1-2; D may be TRBD1 (5 bases). Per the germline V gene, CDR1 is SGHRS and CDR2 is YFSETQ. With 4 bases removed from V and 6 bases from J, the gap between germline ends came to 13 bases. The CDR3 consists of 13 residues. The CDR3: CASSPGGKHGYTF. Here the CDR3 DNA reads TGCGCCAGCAGCCCGGGGGGTAAACATGGCTACACCTTC.

V usage is TRBV20-1 and J usage is TRBJ2-7, with a possible D match to TRBD1 (5 bases). Germline V gene sequence: CDR1 DFQATT, CDR2 SNEGSKA (reference sequence). Trimming pared 3 bases from V and 0 bases from J, leaving 9 bases between. The CDR3 spans 13 residues. DNA of the CDR3: TGCAGTGCTAGTCAAGGGGTCTCCTACGAGCAGTACTTC. It codes for CSASQGVSYEQYF.

This clone was seen more than once but under ten times. This chain links TRBV20-1 with TRBJ2-7; 9 bases line up with TRBD2. Germline trimming cut 7 bases from V and 5 bases from J; bases unmatched to any gene: 3. Germline V gene data show CDR1 as DFQATT and CDR2 as SNEGSKA (reference sequence). The CDR3 spans 11 residues. The CDR3 DNA reads as TGCAGTGTAACTAGCGGGCACGAGCAGTACTTC. Translating it yields CSVTSGHEQYF.

This clone showed up just once. V and J are TRBV5-1 and TRBJ1-1, with TRBD1 matching over 7 bases. The ends lost 5 bases at V and 5 bases at J; junction bases unmatched: 12. Germline values: CDR1 SGHRS, CDR2 YFSETQ. The CDR3 is 15 residues long. DNA of the CDR3: TGCGCCAGCAGTAATACAGGGGTTGGATATACTGAAGCTTTCTTT. This codes for CASSNTGVGYTEAFF.

V and J are TRBV28 and TRBJ1-5; D may be TRBD1 (6 bases). Deletions cut 2 bases from V and 9 bases from J, with 20 bases between. CDR1 is MDHEN, CDR2 SYDVKM, per germline. The CDR3 length is 16 residues. The CDR3 bases are TGTGCCAGCAGTTTAAGGGGGTCCAGGGGAGTGGGGCCCCAGCATTTT. It codes for CASSLRGSRGVGPQHF.

This rearrangement joins TRBV5-1 to TRBJ2-1; TRBD2 aligns across 14 bases. Trimming at V came to 3 bases and at J to 4 bases, leaving 9 bases not matched to a gene. Germline CDR1 reads SGHRS; CDR2 reads YFSETQ. This CDR3 has 18 amino acids. CDR3 coding DNA: TGCGCCAGCAGCTCAGGGACTAGCGGGAGTTTTGATTACAATGAGCAGTTCTTC. Its translation: CASSSGTSGSFDYNEQFF.

The chain uses TRBV11-2 and TRBJ2-3; TRBD1 aligns across 7 bases. CDR1 is SGHAT, CDR2 FQNNGV, per germline. The CDR3 runs 16 residues. The V segment lost 5 bases and the J segment 5 bases; nucleotides outside the gene matches: 13. As DNA, the CDR3 is TGTGCCAGCAGCCAAAGACAGGGTCAGTTAGTAGATACGCAGTATTTT. Residues: CASSQRQGQLVDTQYF.

The chain employs TRBV5-4 and TRBJ1-5; tentative D call: TRBD1 (5 bases). V was trimmed by 0 bases and J by 1 base, leaving 5 bases between them. The CDR3 totals 14 residues. CDR1 SGHNT and CDR2 YYREEE come from the germline V gene (reference sequence). CDR3 residues: CASSLAGSNQPQHF. Written as DNA, the CDR3 is TGTGCCAGCAGCTTGGCAGGGAGCAATCAGCCCCAGCATTTT.

This clone was seen a handful of times. The chain is built from TRBV2 and TRBJ1-1, with D possibly matching TRBD1 (5 bases). Per germline, CDR1 SNHLY and CDR2 FYNNEI. This CDR3 has 14 amino acids. V lost 8 bases and J lost 11, with 24 bases in between. CDR3 coding DNA: TGTGCCAGCGCTCCTCCAAGACAGCCCCTTTTGGCTTTCTTT. It is translated as CASAPPRQPLLAFF.

The chain joins TRBV18 to TRBJ2-3; D is possibly TRBD1 (5 bases). The CDR3 runs to 13 residues. Germline assignment: CDR1 KGHSH and CDR2 LQKENI. The V and J ends lost 5 bases and 4 bases respectively, with 10 bases between them. The CDR3 DNA is TGTGCCAGCTCAAAAAGCAGGGCAGATACGCAGTATTTT. The encoded protein is CASSKSRADTQYF.

V and J are TRBV6-5 and TRBJ2-3, with D maybe TRBD2 (7 bases). Per germline, CDR1 MNHEY and CDR2 SVGAGI. CDR3 length: 15 residues. Between the trimmed V and J ends, which lost 6 bases and 3 bases, there was a span of 16 bases. The CDR3 DNA sequence: TGTGCCAGCAGGGCCGGGGGGCTTGGAACAGATACGCAGTATTTT. Amino acid sequence: CASRAGGLGTDTQYF.